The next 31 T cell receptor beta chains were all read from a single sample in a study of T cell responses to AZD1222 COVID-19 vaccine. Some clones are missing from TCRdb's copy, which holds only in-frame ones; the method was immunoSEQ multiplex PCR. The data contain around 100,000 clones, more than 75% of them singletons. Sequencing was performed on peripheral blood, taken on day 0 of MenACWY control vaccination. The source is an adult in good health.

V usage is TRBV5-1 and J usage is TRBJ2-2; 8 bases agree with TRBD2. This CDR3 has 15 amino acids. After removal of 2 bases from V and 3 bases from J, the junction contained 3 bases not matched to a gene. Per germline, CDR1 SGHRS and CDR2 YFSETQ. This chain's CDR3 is CASSFAGGDTGELFF. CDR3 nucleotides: TGCGCCAGCAGCTTCGCGGGGGGCGACACCGGGGAGCTGTTTTTT. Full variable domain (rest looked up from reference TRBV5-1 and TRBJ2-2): KAGVTQTPRYLIKTRGQQVTLSCSPISGHRSVSWYQQTPGQGLQFLFEYFSETQRNKGNFPGRFSGRQFSNSRSEMNVSTLELGDSALYLCASSFAGGDTGELFFGEGSRLTVL.

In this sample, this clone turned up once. CDR3 nucleotide sequence: TGTGCCAGCAGCTCGACAGGCTATGGAAACACCATATATTTT. Residues: CASSSTGYGNTIYF. This chain connects TRBV3-1 (or the pseudogene TRBV3-2) to TRBJ1-3, with D maybe TRBD1 (6 bases). This CDR3 is 14 amino acids long. Between the trimmed V and J ends, which lost 5 bases and 3 bases, there was a span of 11 bases. Germline-derived CDR1 and CDR2 are LGHDT and YNNKEL (reference sequence).

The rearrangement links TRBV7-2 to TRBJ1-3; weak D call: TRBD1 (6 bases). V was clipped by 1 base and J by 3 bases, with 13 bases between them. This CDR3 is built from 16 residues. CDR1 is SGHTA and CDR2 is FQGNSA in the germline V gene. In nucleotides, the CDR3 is TGTGCCAGCAGCTTAGACAGGGCAAAAGTTGGAAACACCATATATTTT. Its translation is CASSLDRAKVGNTIYF.

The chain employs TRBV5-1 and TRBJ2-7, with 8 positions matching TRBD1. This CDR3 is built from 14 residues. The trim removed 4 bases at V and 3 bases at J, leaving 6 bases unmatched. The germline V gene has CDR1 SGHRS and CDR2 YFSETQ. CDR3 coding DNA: TGCGCCAGCAGCGGGGGGACAGGAGACTACGAGCAGTACTTC. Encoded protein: CASSGGTGDYEQYF.

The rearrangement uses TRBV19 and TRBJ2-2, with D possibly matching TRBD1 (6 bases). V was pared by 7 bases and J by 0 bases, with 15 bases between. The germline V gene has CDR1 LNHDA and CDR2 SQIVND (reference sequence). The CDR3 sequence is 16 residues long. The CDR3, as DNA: TGTGCCAGTAACACTGGGGGACAACCGAACACCGGGGAGCTGTTTTTT. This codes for CASNTGGQPNTGELFF.

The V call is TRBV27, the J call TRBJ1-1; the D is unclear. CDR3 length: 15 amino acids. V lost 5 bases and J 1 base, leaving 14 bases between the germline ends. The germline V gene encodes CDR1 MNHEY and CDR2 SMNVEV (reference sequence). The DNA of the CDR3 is TGTGCCAGCAGTCCCTCTTTTAGTTCGAACACTGAAGCTTTCTTT. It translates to CASSPSFSSNTEAFF.

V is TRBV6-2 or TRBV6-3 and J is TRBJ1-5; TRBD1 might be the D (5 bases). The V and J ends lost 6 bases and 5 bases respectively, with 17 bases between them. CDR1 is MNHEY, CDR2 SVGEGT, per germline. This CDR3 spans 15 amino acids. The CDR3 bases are TGTGCCAGCAGCCCTTGGGACCGAGGCCATCAGCCCCAGCATTTT. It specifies CASSPWDRGHQPQHF.

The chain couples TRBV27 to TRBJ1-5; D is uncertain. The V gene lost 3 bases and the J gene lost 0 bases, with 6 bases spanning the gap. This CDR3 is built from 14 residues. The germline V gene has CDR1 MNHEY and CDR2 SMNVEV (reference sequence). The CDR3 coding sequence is TGTGCCAGCAGTTTTCACGATAGCAATCAGCCCCAGCATTTT. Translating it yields CASSFHDSNQPQHF.

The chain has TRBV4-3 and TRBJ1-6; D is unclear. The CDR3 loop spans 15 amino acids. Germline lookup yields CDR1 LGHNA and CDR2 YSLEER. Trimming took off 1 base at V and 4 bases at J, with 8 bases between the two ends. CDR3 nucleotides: TGCGCCAGCAGCCAAGTGGCAGATTATAATTCACCCCTCCACTTT. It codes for CASSQVADYNSPLHF.

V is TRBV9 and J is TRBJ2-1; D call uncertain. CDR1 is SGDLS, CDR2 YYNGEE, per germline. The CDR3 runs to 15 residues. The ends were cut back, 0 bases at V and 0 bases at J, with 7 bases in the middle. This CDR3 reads CASSVGAGSYNEQFF. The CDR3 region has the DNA TGTGCCAGCAGCGTAGGGGCAGGCTCCTACAATGAGCAGTTCTTC.

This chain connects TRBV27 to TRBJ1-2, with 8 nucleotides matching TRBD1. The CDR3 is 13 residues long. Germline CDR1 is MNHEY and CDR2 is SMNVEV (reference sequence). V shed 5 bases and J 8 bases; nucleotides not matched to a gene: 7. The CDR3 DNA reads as TGTGCCAGCAGTGCCCGGACAGGGTTCGGCTACACCTTC. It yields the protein CASSARTGFGYTF.

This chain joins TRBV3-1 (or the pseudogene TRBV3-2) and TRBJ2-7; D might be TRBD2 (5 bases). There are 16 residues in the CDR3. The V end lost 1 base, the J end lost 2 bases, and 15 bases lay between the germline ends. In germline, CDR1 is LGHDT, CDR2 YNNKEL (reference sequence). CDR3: CASSQGGREGTYEQYF. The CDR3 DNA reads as TGTGCCAGCAGCCAAGGAGGACGGGAAGGCACCTACGAGCAGTACTTC.

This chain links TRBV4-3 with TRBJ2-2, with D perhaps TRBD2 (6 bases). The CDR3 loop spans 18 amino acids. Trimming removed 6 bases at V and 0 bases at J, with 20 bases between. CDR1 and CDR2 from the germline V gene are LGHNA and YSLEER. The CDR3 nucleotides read TGCGCCAGCAGGAAGAGCGCGGGGCAAAGCGCGAACACCGGGGAGCTGTTTTTT. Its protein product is CASRKSAGQSANTGELFF.

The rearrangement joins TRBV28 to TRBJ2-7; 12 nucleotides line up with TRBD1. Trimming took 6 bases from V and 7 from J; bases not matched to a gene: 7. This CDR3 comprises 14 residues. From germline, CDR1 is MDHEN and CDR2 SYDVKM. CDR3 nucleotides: TGTGCCAGCAGCCCGGGACAGGGGGCTGGGGAGCAGTACTTC. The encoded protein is CASSPGQGAGEQYF. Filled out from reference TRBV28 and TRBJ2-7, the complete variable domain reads DVKVTQSSRYLVKRTGEKVFLECVQDMDHENMFWYRQDPGLGLRLIYFSYDVKMKEKGDIPEGYSVSREKKERFSLILESASTNQTSMYLCASSPGQGAGEQYFGPGTRLTVT.

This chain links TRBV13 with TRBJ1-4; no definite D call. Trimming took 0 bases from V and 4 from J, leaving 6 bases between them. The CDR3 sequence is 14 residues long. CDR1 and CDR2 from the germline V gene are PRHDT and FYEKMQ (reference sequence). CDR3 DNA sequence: TGTGCCAGCAGCTTAGGACAAGATAATGAAAAACTGTTTTTT. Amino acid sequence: CASSLGQDNEKLFF.

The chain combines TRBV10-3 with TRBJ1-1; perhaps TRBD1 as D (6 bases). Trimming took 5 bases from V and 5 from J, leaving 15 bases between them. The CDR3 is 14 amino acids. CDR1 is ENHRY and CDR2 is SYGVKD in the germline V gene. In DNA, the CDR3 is TGTGCCATCAGTCCGCGGACAGAGGAGACTGAAGCTTTCTTT. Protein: CAISPRTEETEAFF.

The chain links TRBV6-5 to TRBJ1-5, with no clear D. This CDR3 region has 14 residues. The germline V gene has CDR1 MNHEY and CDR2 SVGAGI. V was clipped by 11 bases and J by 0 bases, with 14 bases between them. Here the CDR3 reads CAVGDNYSNQPQHF. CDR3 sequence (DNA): TGTGCCGTTGGAGACAATTATAGCAATCAGCCCCAGCATTTT.

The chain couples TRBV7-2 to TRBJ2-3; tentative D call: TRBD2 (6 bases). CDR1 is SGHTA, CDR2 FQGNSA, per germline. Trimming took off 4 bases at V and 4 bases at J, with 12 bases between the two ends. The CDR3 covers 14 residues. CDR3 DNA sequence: TGTGCCAGCAGCTCAATGGGGGAGGCAGATACGCAGTATTTT. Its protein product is CASSSMGEADTQYF.

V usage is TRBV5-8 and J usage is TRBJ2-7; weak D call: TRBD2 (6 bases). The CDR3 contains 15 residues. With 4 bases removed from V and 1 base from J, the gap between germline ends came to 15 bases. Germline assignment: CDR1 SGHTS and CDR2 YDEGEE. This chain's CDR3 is CASSRTGRYSYEQYF. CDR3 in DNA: TGTGCCAGCAGCCGTACGGGGAGGTATTCCTACGAGCAGTACTTC.

As DNA, the CDR3 is TGTGCCAGCAGCTTAATAGGGGTTCCGAACACCGGGGAGCTGTTTTTT. It is translated as CASSLIGVPNTGELFF. The V call is TRBV7-8, the J call TRBJ2-2, with a tentative D call TRBD1 (5 bases). Trimming shortened V by 2 bases and J by 0 bases, and 10 bases separated the two germline ends. This CDR3 is 16 amino acids long. Germline V gene data show CDR1 as SGHVS and CDR2 as FQNEAQ.

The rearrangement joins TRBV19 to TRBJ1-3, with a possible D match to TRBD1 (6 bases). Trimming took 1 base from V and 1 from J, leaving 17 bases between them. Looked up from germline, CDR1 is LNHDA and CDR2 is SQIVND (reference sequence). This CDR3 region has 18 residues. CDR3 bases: TGTGCCAGTAGTATAGTGGGGGCGGACCGCGGATCTGGAAACACCATATATTTT. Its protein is CASSIVGADRGSGNTIYF.

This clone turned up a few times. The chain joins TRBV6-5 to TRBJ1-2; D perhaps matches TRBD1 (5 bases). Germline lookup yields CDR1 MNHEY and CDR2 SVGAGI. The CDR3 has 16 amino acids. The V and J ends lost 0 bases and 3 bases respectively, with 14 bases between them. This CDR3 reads CASSYSAGSFHYGYTF. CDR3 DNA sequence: TGTGCCAGCAGTTACTCCGCAGGGAGTTTCCACTATGGCTACACCTTC.

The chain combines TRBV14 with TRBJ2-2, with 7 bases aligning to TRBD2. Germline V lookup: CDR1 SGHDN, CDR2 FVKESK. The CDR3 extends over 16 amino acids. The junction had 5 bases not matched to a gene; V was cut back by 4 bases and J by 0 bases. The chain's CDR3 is CASSRGLDPNTGELFF. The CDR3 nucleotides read TGTGCCAGCAGCCGAGGACTAGACCCGAACACCGGGGAGCTGTTTTTT.

CDR3 sequence (DNA): TGTGCCAGTAGTATTGGGGCAGGGGGCGAGCAGTACTTC. It codes for CASSIGAGGEQYF. The genes are TRBV19 and TRBJ2-7; TRBD1 matches 7 bases. The germline V gene has CDR1 LNHDA and CDR2 SQIVND (reference sequence). CDR3 length: 13 residues. With V trimmed by 3 bases and J by 6 bases, 5 bases remained unmatched.

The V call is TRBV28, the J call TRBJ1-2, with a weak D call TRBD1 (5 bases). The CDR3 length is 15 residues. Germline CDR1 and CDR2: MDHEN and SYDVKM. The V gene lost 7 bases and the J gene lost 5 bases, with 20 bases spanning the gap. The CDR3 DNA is TGTGCCAGCACCCCGGTGGGGGGAAGTGAATATGGCTACACCTTC. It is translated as CASTPVGGSEYGYTF.

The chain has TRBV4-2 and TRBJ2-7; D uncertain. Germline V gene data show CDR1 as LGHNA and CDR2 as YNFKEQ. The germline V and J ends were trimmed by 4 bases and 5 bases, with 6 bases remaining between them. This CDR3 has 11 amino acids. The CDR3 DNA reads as TGTGCCAGCAGCCCCGGTGACGAGCAGTACTTC. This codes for CASSPGDEQYF.

For the CDR3, the DNA is TGTGCCAGCAGCTTAGTCTACAGGGGGGTCGGCGAGCAGTACTTC. This translates into CASSLVYRGVGEQYF. The V call is TRBV11-2, the J call TRBJ2-7, with TRBD1 identical over 8 bases. J lost 6 bases, V lost 1 base, and 8 bases had no gene match. The CDR3 is made up of 15 amino acids. Germline V gene data show CDR1 as SGHAT and CDR2 as FQNNGV.

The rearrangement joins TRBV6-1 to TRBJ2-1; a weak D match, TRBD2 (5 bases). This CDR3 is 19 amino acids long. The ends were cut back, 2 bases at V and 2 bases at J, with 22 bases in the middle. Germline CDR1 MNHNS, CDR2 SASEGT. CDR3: CASSEYFRRSSRAYNEQFF. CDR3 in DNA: TGTGCCAGCAGTGAATACTTCAGGAGGTCGAGCCGAGCCTACAATGAGCAGTTCTTC.

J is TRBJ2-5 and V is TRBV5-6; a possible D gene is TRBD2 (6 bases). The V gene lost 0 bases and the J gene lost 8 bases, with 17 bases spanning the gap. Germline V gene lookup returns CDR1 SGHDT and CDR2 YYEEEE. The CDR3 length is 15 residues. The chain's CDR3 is CASSLAGQGGFTQYF. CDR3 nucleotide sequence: TGTGCCAGCAGCTTGGCGGGGCAGGGAGGCTTTACCCAGTACTTC.

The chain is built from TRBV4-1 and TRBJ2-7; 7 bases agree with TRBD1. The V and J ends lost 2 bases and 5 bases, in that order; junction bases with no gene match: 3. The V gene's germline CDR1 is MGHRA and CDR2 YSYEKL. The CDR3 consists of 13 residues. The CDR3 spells CASSQITGDEQYF. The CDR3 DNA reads TGCGCCAGCAGCCAAATTACAGGGGACGAGCAGTACTTC.

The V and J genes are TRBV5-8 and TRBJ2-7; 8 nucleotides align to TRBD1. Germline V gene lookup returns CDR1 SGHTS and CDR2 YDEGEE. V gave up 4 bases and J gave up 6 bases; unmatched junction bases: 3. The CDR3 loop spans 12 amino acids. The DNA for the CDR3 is TGTGCCAGCAGCGTGACAGGGGTCGAGCAGTACTTC. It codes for CASSVTGVEQYF.